This T cell receptor (beta chain) was captured by sequencing in a study of monozygotic twins with inflammatory bowel disease. Whole-study results and caveats: Clonotype overlap with others was lower in IBD patients than in healthy twins, a difference that was greatest with disease activity. Possibly because of limited power, concordant and discordant twins showed no difference in repertoire similarity.

As for this clonotype: Its antigen is still unknown.

The germline gives CDR1 SQVTM, CDR2 ANQGSEA. CDR3 length: 13 amino acids. Whole blood that had not undergone T cell sorting provided the isolated total RNA. There were around 3,500 ng of total RNA used for each TCR library. Each CDR3 protein gets one entry in TCRdb, which reprocessed the 5' RACE reads and gives no DNA. In all, the sample yields approximately 330,000 distinct CDR3 sequences. This TCR derives from a human donor with ulcerative colitis or Crohn's disease, or a healthy co-twin of an affected twin (not recorded which). The chain is built from TRBV29-1 and TRBJ2-5; TCRdb names TRBD1, which stays unverified in the absence of DNA. The source material was blood. The CDR3 sequence: CSVDAGGRETQYF.